The 28 T cell receptor beta chains below were found in one sample sequenced in a study of T cell responses to AZD1222 COVID-19 vaccine. The protocol was immunoSEQ multiplex PCR, while the TCRdb copy is restricted to in-frame clones and leaves out a portion. The data show around 120,000 clones, roughly nine tenths seen once. Sequencing used peripheral blood, obtained on day 0 of AZD1222 vaccination. All receptors derive from an adult in good health.

J is TRBJ2-3 and V is TRBV7-3, with D possibly TRBD2 on 6 matching bases. The CDR3 loop spans 14 amino acids. Trimming removed 5 bases from V and 5 bases from J, with 14 bases in between. Per the germline V gene, CDR1 is SGHTA and CDR2 is FQGTGA. DNA for the CDR3: TGTGCCAGCAGCATGGGGGGAGCGAGAGATACGCAGTATTTT. Amino acid sequence: CASSMGGARDTQYF. Based on the CDR3 plus reference TRBV7-3 and TRBJ2-3, the full variable domain is GAGVSQTPSNKVTEKGKYVELRCDPISGHTALYWYRQSLGQGPEFLIYFQGTGAADDSGLPNDRFFAVRPEGSVSTLKIQRTERGDSAVYLCASSMGGARDTQYFGPGTRLTVL.

The rearrangement joins TRBV11-3 to TRBJ2-5; the D gene is possibly TRBD2 (7 bases). Trimming took 5 bases from V and 2 from J, leaving 12 bases between them. Per germline, CDR1 SGHNT and CDR2 YENEEA. The CDR3 is made up of 14 amino acids. CDR3 residues: CASSRGAGQETQYF. CDR3 bases: TGTGCCAGCAGCCGGGGGGCAGGGCAAGAGACCCAGTACTTC.

This chain links TRBV7-2 with TRBJ1-6, with a tentative D call TRBD1 (5 bases). Germline V gene sequence: CDR1 SGHTA, CDR2 FQGNSA. V gave up 1 base and J gave up 3 bases, with 10 bases separating them. CDR3 length: 16 residues. The CDR3 loop reads CASSLVGVDYNSPLHF. In nucleotides, the CDR3 is TGTGCCAGCAGCTTAGTGGGGGTGGACTATAATTCACCCCTCCACTTT.

The J gene is TRBJ2-2, the V gene TRBV27; 8 bases are a match to TRBD1. Germline V CDR1 and CDR2: MNHEY, SMNVEV (reference sequence). Trimming at V came to 5 bases and at J to 5 bases, leaving 10 bases not matched to a gene. The CDR3 is 16 amino acids. In nucleotides, the CDR3 is TGTGCCAGCAGTGGGCGACAGGGGAGTCCGACCGGGGAGCTGTTTTTT. Encoded protein: CASSGRQGSPTGELFF.

The CDR3 here is CASSARTGFTDTQYF. Written as DNA, the CDR3 is TGTGCCAGCAGCGCCCGGACAGGATTCACAGATACGCAGTATTTT. The rearrangement uses TRBV28 and TRBJ2-3; 7 bases line up with TRBD1. The germline CDR1 and CDR2 sequences are MDHEN and SYDVKM. V was pared by 6 bases and J by 2 bases, with 8 bases of the junction left unmatched. CDR3 length equals 15 residues.

The chain couples TRBV27 to TRBJ1-3; D gene unclear. Trimming removed 6 bases at V and 7 bases at J, with 19 bases between. Germline V gene data show CDR1 as MNHEY and CDR2 as SMNVEV (reference sequence). This CDR3 spans 15 amino acids. This CDR3 is CASSPNPYVGNTIYF. CDR3 in DNA: TGTGCCAGCAGCCCCAACCCCTATGTTGGGAACACCATATATTTT.

This clone was counted once. The V call is TRBV7-2, the J call TRBJ2-3; D gene unclear. This CDR3 is 14 amino acids long. Trimming took 4 bases from V and 6 from J, leaving 14 bases between them. Germline V lookup: CDR1 SGHTA, CDR2 FQGNSA. CDR3 nucleotide sequence: TGTGCCAGCAGCTCCTACGCGGAGTCTGATACGCAGTATTTT. Translation gives CASSSYAESDTQYF.

V gene TRBV21-1 combines with J gene TRBJ2-5; the table names TRBD1, a call not compared with the DNA. TRBV21-1 is a listed pseudogene. The CDR3 is 16 amino acids. In DNA, the CDR3 is TGTGCCAGCAGCACCCCGGACAGGGGTCACCAAGAGACCCAGTACTTC. Protein sequence: CASSTPDRGHQETQYF.

V is TRBV7-3 and J is TRBJ2-3; 8 bases are a match to TRBD2. Losses at the gene ends were 0 bases for V and 3 bases for J; bases not matched to a gene: 11. This CDR3 is 18 amino acids long. The germline CDR1 and CDR2 sequences are SGHTA and FQGTGA. CDR3 DNA sequence: TGTGCCAGCAGCTTAACCCCTATGGGAGCGGGAGCAACAGATACGCAGTATTTT. The encoded protein is CASSLTPMGAGATDTQYF.

The chain is built from TRBV11-2 and TRBJ2-7, with 13 nucleotides matching TRBD2. Per germline, CDR1 SGHAT and CDR2 FQNNGV. V lost 1 base to trimming and J lost 2 bases; unmatched junction nucleotides: 8. The CDR3 has 18 amino acids. The CDR3 nucleotides are TGTGCCAGCAGCTTAGGTGGGACTAGCGGGACCCTACCCTACGAGCAGTACTTC. Its protein is CASSLGGTSGTLPYEQYF.

V is TRBV7-2 and J is TRBJ2-1; 11 positions match TRBD2. V dropped 7 bases and J dropped 10; count of bases not matched to a gene: 6. This CDR3 region has 13 residues. The V gene's germline CDR1 is SGHTA and CDR2 FQGNSA. The DNA for the CDR3 is TGTGCCAGCAAAACTAGCGGGAGACGGGAGCAGTTCTTC. It yields the protein CASKTSGRREQFF.

V is TRBV10-2 and J is TRBJ1-1; D remains unclear. The CDR3 consists of 13 residues. Germline CDR1 is WSHSY and CDR2 is SAAADI. V was trimmed by 4 bases and J by 4 bases, leaving 10 bases between them. CDR3 nucleotide sequence: TGCGCCAGCAGTGTTATAGGGAGCACTGAAGCTTTCTTT. As protein: CASSVIGSTEAFF.

The gene calls are TRBV5-1 and TRBJ2-7; 11 bases agree with TRBD2. Germline lookup yields CDR1 SGHRS and CDR2 YFSETQ. This CDR3 has 13 residues. The V segment lost 7 bases and the J segment 2 bases; nucleotides outside the gene matches: 2. CDR3 bases: TGCGCCAGCGCGGGACTAGCGGCCTACGAGCAGTACTTC. Its protein is CASAGLAAYEQYF.

The chain carries TRBV15 and TRBJ2-1, with 13 bases lining up with TRBD2. Trimming cost V 0 bases and J 5 bases; bases outside gene matches: 7. The length of the CDR3 is 18 residues. The germline V gene has CDR1 LNHNV and CDR2 YYDKDF (reference sequence). CDR3 nucleotides: TGTGCCACCAGCAGAGAACCCGTTGGGACTAGCGGGAACAATGAGCAGTTCTTC. Its translation is CATSREPVGTSGNNEQFF. Using reference TRBV15 and TRBJ2-1 for the parts outside the CDR3, the full variable domain is DAMVIQNPRYQVTQFGKPVTLSCSQTLNHNVMYWYQQKSSQAPKLLFHYYDKDFNNEADTPDNFQSRRPNTSFCFLDIRSPGLGDTAMYLCATSREPVGTSGNNEQFFGPGTRLTVL.

Here the CDR3 DNA reads TGTGCCAGCAGCTTAGATCTAAGAGAAAAACTGTTTTTT. This translates into CASSLDLREKLFF. The chain is built from TRBV11-2 and TRBJ1-4, with D hard to call. This CDR3 has 13 residues. The V and J ends lost 0 bases and 8 bases respectively, with 7 bases between them. Germline assignment: CDR1 SGHAT and CDR2 FQNNGV.

The chain carries TRBV19 and TRBJ2-7, with 7 bases aligning to TRBD2. The CDR3 extends over 14 amino acids. The germline V gene has CDR1 LNHDA and CDR2 SQIVND (reference sequence). The ends lost 5 bases at V and 3 bases at J; junction bases unmatched: 7. CDR3 coding DNA: TGTGCCAGTAGTGCCAGCGGGACCTTCTACGAGCAGTACTTC. Amino acid sequence: CASSASGTFYEQYF.

V gene TRBV28 combines with J gene TRBJ2-7; 7 bases line up with TRBD1. Germline CDR1 reads MDHEN; CDR2 reads SYDVKM. The CDR3 loop spans 13 amino acids. J lost 5 bases, V lost 3 bases, and 4 bases had no gene match. The CDR3 region is CASSLYRGDEQYF. The CDR3 DNA reads TGTGCCAGCAGTTTGTACAGGGGAGACGAGCAGTACTTC.

V gene TRBV20-1 combines with J gene TRBJ1-6; D is unclear. The CDR3 has 15 amino acids. The germline CDR1 and CDR2 sequences are DFQATT and SNEGSKA (reference sequence). V dropped 3 bases and J dropped 3 bases, with 12 bases sitting between them. The CDR3 coding sequence is TGCAGTGCTAGTCTGGCCAGAGTCTATAATTCACCCCTCCACTTT. Its translation: CSASLARVYNSPLHF.

The rearrangement links TRBV28 to TRBJ1-4, with D maybe TRBD1 (5 bases). V shed 3 bases and J shed 8 bases, with 19 bases lying between them. Looked up from germline, CDR1 is MDHEN and CDR2 is SYDVKM. This CDR3 is 16 amino acids long. Written as DNA, the CDR3 is TGTGCCAGCAGTTTTGTGTATGGGCAGGGTGGGGAAAAACTGTTTTTT. Residues: CASSFVYGQGGEKLFF.

V usage is TRBV29-1 and J usage is TRBJ1-1, with D tentatively TRBD1 (5 bases). The CDR3 covers 14 residues. V dropped 6 bases and J dropped 0 bases, with 14 bases sitting between them. The germline V gene encodes CDR1 SQVTM and CDR2 ANQGSEA. CDR3 bases: TGCAGCGTCGTAAGAGGAGGGGTGAACACTGAAGCTTTCTTT. This gives the protein CSVVRGGVNTEAFF.

The rearrangement joins TRBV5-4 to TRBJ1-2; 10 bases map to TRBD1. There are 16 residues in the CDR3. Germline-derived CDR1 and CDR2 are SGHNT and YYREEE (reference sequence). J gave up 3 bases and V 1 base, and 6 bases lay outside the gene matches. The CDR3 loop is CASSLLTGGSDYGYTF. CDR3 coding DNA: TGTGCCAGCAGCTTGCTGACAGGGGGCAGCGACTATGGCTACACCTTC.

The table lists this clone with a count of one. The CDR3 loop is CASSQAPGRTQYF. CDR3 nucleotide sequence: TGTGCCAGCAGCCAAGCTCCAGGGAGAACGCAGTATTTT. J is TRBJ2-3 and V is TRBV14; either TRBD1 or TRBD2 may supply D (5 bases each). The CDR3 contains 13 residues. Trimming removed 1 base from V and 9 bases from J, with 11 bases in between. Per the germline V gene, CDR1 is SGHDN and CDR2 is FVKESK.

V usage is TRBV10-3 and J usage is TRBJ2-1; no clear D gene. This CDR3 has 13 amino acids. Germline loops: CDR1 ENHRY, CDR2 SYGVKD. Trimming took off 8 bases at V and 8 bases at J, with 16 bases between the two ends. Here the CDR3 DNA reads TGTGCCATCCGAGCAGAGGCCGTCGATGAGCAGTTCTTC. Translating it yields CAIRAEAVDEQFF.

This clone was detected only a few times. The chain joins TRBV5-6 to TRBJ2-7; weak D call: TRBD1 (5 bases). Trimming removed 4 bases from V and 6 bases from J, with 14 bases in between. The CDR3 consists of 13 residues. CDR1 SGHDT and CDR2 YYEEEE come from the germline V gene. This chain's CDR3 is CASSPLQGSEQYF. For the CDR3, the DNA is TGTGCCAGCAGCCCCCTCCAGGGTTCCGAGCAGTACTTC.

The V call is TRBV29-1, the J call TRBJ1-6, with D possibly being TRBD1 (5 bases). This CDR3 is built from 13 residues. Germline CDR1 SQVTM, CDR2 ANQGSEA. Trimming stripped 4 bases from V and 7 bases from J, with 11 bases between. CDR3 sequence: CSVGTGGNSPLHF. Written as DNA, the CDR3 is TGCAGCGTTGGAACAGGCGGCAATTCACCCCTCCACTTT.

The chain links TRBV15 to TRBJ2-1; 7 bases fit TRBD2. V gave up 0 bases and J gave up 2 bases; unmatched junction bases: 4. Germline loops: CDR1 LNHNV, CDR2 YYDKDF (reference sequence). CDR3 length: 16 residues. CDR3 sequence: CATSRDSGGAYNEQFF. The CDR3 nucleotides are TGTGCCACCAGCAGAGATTCGGGAGGAGCCTACAATGAGCAGTTCTTC.

V gene TRBV19 combines with J gene TRBJ2-7; 10 positions agree with TRBD2. Germline loops: CDR1 LNHDA, CDR2 SQIVND (reference sequence). Trimming cost V 4 bases and J 2 bases; bases outside gene matches: 2. The CDR3 spans 14 residues. CDR3 region: CASSTSGRAYEQYF. CDR3 nucleotide sequence: TGTGCCAGTAGTACCAGCGGGAGGGCCTACGAGCAGTACTTC.

This clone was found a few times. The chain is built from TRBV19 and TRBJ2-7; TRBD2 matches 13 bases. CDR1 is LNHDA, CDR2 SQIVND, per germline (reference sequence). The CDR3 length is 17 residues. V gave up 4 bases and J gave up 0 bases; unmatched junction bases: 6. CDR3 nucleotide sequence: TGTGCCAGTAGTAAGGGACTAGCGGGAACCAGCTCCTACGAGCAGTACTTC. It specifies CASSKGLAGTSSYEQYF.